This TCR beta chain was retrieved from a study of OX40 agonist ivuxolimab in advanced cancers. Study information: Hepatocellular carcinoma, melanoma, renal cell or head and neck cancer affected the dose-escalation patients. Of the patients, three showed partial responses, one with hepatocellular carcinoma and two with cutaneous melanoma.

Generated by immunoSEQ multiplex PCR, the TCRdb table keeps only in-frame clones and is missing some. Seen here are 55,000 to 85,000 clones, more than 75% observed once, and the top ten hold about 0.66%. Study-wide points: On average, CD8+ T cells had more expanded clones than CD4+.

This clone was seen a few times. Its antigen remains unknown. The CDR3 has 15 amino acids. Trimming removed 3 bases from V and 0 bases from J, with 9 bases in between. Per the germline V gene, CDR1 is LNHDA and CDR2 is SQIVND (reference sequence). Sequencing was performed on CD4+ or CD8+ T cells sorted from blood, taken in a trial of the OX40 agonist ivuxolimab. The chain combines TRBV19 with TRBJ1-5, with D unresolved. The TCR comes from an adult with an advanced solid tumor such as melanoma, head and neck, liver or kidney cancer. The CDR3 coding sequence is TGTGCCAGTAGTATTGGCCAGTATAGCAATCAGCCCCAGCATTTT. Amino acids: CASSIGQYSNQPQHF.